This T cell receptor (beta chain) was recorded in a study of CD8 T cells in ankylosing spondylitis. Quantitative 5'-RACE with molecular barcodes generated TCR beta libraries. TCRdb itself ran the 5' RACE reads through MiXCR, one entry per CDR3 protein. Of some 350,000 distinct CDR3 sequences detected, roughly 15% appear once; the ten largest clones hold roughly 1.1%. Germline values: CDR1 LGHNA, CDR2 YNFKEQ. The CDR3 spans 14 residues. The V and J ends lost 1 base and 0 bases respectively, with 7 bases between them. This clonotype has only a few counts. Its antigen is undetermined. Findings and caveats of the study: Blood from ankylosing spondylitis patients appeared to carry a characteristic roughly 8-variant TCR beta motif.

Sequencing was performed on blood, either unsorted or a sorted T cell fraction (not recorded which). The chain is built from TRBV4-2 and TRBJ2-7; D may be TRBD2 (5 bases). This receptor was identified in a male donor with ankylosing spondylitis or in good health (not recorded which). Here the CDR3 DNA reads TGTGCCAGCAGCCAAGCGGGGAACTCCTACGAGCAGTACTTC. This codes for CASSQAGNSYEQYF.